These 18 T cell receptor beta chains share one sample of origin, sequenced in a study of T cells after posttransplantation cyclophosphamide. Assay: immunoSEQ multiplex PCR; the TCRdb copy retains only in-frame clones and omits some. The sample has some 40,000 clones, none seen only once. The sequencing input was PBMCs. These receptors were collected from a man aged 35 to 55 in good health, CMV-negative, and a related stem cell transplant donor.

The sample holds many counts of this clone. The chain is built from TRBV6-1 and TRBJ1-2; a weak D match, TRBD1 (5 bases). Germline values: CDR1 MNHNS, CDR2 SASEGT. This CDR3 has 19 amino acids. The V end was cut by 1 base, the J end by 4 bases, with 25 bases between. The CDR3: CASSEGIPSTVGRAYGYTF. The CDR3 region has the DNA TGTGCCAGCAGTGAAGGTATCCCCTCGACGGTGGGGCGCGCCTATGGCTACACCTTC.

This clone was recorded many times. The chain carries TRBV10-3 and TRBJ1-4; D is uncertain. CDR3 length: 16 amino acids. From germline, CDR1 is ENHRY and CDR2 SYGVKD. The V end was cut by 0 bases, the J end by 7 bases, with 15 bases between. The DNA for the CDR3 is TGTGCCATCAGTGAGTCGAATACAGCCCCTGGTGAAAAACTGTTTTTT. It translates to CAISESNTAPGEKLFF.

This clone was detected many times. This sequence joins TRBV9 and TRBJ2-2; weak D call: TRBD2 (7 bases). The V and J ends lost 0 bases and 5 bases respectively, with 14 bases between them. CDR3 length: 16 residues. The V gene's germline CDR1 is SGDLS and CDR2 YYNGEE. The CDR3 region has the DNA TGTGCCAGCAGCGTAGATAGGGGGGGCAGAACCGGGGAGCTGTTTTTT. Its translation: CASSVDRGGRTGELFF.

In its sample, this clone was seen many times. V usage is TRBV6-6 and J usage is TRBJ2-7; maybe TRBD1 (5 bases). The length of the CDR3 is 12 residues. The germline CDR1 and CDR2 sequences are MNHNY and SVGAGI (reference sequence). V shed 2 bases and J shed 9 bases, with 11 bases lying between them. The CDR3 region is CASSYARATQYF. In DNA, the CDR3 is TGTGCCAGCAGTTACGCCAGGGCGACGCAGTACTTC.

The V and J genes are TRBV18 and TRBJ2-3; 7 bases fit TRBD1. J was trimmed by 4 bases and V by 3 bases; bases with no gene match: 7. Germline CDR1 is KGHSH and CDR2 is LQKENI. CDR3 size: 15 residues. The CDR3 nucleotides read TGTGCCAGCTCACCGAGGGGGCAGGTTGCAGATACGCAGTATTTT. Its translation is CASSPRGQVADTQYF.

This clone was seen many times. This chain connects TRBV27 to TRBJ2-7; tentatively, D is TRBD1 (5 bases). This CDR3 region has 16 residues. CDR1 and CDR2 from the germline V gene are MNHEY and SMNVEV (reference sequence). V was trimmed by 3 bases and J by 3 bases, leaving 18 bases between them. The CDR3 sequence is CASSFSAGNIHYEQYF. Written as DNA, the CDR3 is TGTGCCAGCAGTTTCTCAGCAGGGAATATACACTACGAGCAGTACTTC.

This clone was observed many times. The chain employs TRBV5-1 and TRBJ2-3; no definite D call. CDR1 is SGHRS and CDR2 is YFSETQ in the germline V gene. The CDR3 length is 15 residues. V gave up 0 bases and J gave up 2 bases, with 10 bases separating them. This CDR3 reads CASSLEPSYTDTQYF. The CDR3 nucleotides are TGCGCCAGCAGCTTGGAGCCTTCCTACACAGATACGCAGTATTTT.

This clone has at least ten counts. The chain combines TRBV2 with TRBJ1-2, with D uncertain. V shed 6 bases and J shed 5 bases, with 19 bases lying between them. CDR3 size: 15 residues. CDR1 is SNHLY, CDR2 FYNNEI, per germline. In nucleotides, the CDR3 is TGTGCCAGCAGCGAGAACCCAGGAGGCCGGTATGGCTACACCTTC. Protein sequence: CASSENPGGRYGYTF.

This clone was observed at least ten times. V gene TRBV18 combines with J gene TRBJ1-4; D may be TRBD1 (5 bases). The CDR3 totals 14 residues. Germline values: CDR1 KGHSH, CDR2 LQKENI. V lost 2 bases and J 2 bases, leaving 6 bases between the germline ends. Here the CDR3 reads CASSPGATNEKLFF. The CDR3 DNA sequence: TGTGCCAGCTCACCAGGGGCTACTAATGAAAAACTGTTTTTT.

This clone was recorded many times. The J gene is TRBJ2-3, the V gene TRBV10-3; 11 nucleotides align to TRBD2. V shed 3 bases and J 0 bases; nucleotides not matched to a gene: 5. Germline V lookup: CDR1 ENHRY, CDR2 SYGVKD. The CDR3 contains 17 residues. CDR3 protein: CAISDVLAGGSTDTQYF. In nucleotides, the CDR3 is TGTGCCATCAGTGATGTGCTAGCGGGGGGTAGCACAGATACGCAGTATTTT.

This clone was recorded many times. The rearrangement uses TRBV6-5 and TRBJ2-2; D is unresolved. Per germline, CDR1 MNHEY and CDR2 SVGAGI. Trimming pared 5 bases from V and 1 base from J, leaving 5 bases between. The CDR3 runs 13 residues. CDR3 sequence (DNA): TGTGCCAGCAGTGGCGGGAACACCGGGGAGCTGTTTTTT. Amino acids: CASSGGNTGELFF.

This clone was detected ten times or more. V usage is TRBV19 and J usage is TRBJ2-1; perhaps TRBD1 as D (5 bases). The CDR3 spans 15 residues. The ends were cut back, 9 bases at V and 2 bases at J, with 17 bases in the middle. Germline lookup yields CDR1 LNHDA and CDR2 SQIVND (reference sequence). CDR3 sequence: CASWKGPGAYNEQFF. CDR3 bases: TGTGCCAGCTGGAAGGGGCCGGGTGCCTACAATGAGCAGTTCTTC.

This clone came up many times. CDR3 nucleotide sequence: TGTGCTAGTGGTCTGAGCTCCTACAATGAGCAGTTCTTC. As protein: CASGLSSYNEQFF. The chain recombines TRBV12-5 with TRBJ2-1; D not certain. Germline-derived CDR1 and CDR2 are LGHNT and FRNRAP. The CDR3 runs to 13 residues. The V and J ends lost 5 bases and 0 bases respectively, with 5 bases between them.

This rearrangement joins TRBV7-6 to TRBJ2-1; perhaps TRBD1 as D (7 bases). V was pared by 2 bases and J by 3 bases, with 14 bases between. CDR1 and CDR2 from the germline V gene are SGHVS and FNYEAQ. The CDR3 has 16 residues. The chain's CDR3 is CASSLQGGVDYNEQFF. DNA for the CDR3: TGTGCCAGCAGCTTACAGGGGGGAGTTGACTACAATGAGCAGTTCTTC.

This clone was picked up many times. The V call is TRBV29-1, the J call TRBJ2-3; D unclear. The CDR3 totals 13 residues. The germline CDR1 and CDR2 sequences are SQVTM and ANQGSEA. The V gene lost 3 bases and the J gene lost 0 bases, with 7 bases spanning the gap. CDR3 sequence reads: CSVDRPSTDTQYF. The CDR3 DNA follows: TGCAGCGTTGACAGGCCTAGCACAGATACGCAGTATTTT.

This clone was counted many times. This chain joins TRBV4-3 and TRBJ2-2; possibly TRBD2 for D (6 bases). V dropped 8 bases and J dropped 2 bases, with 12 bases sitting between them. The germline V gene has CDR1 LGHNA and CDR2 YSLEER. This CDR3 is 14 amino acids long. The DNA for the CDR3 is TGCGCCAGCGGGGAGGCTCTAAACACCGGGGAGCTGTTTTTT. It encodes CASGEALNTGELFF.

This clone was seen repeatedly, ten times or more. The chain combines TRBV18 with TRBJ2-1; maybe TRBD1 (5 bases). CDR1 is KGHSH, CDR2 LQKENI, per germline. This CDR3 has 13 amino acids. The germline V and J ends were trimmed by 0 bases and 12 bases, with 12 bases remaining between them. CDR3 DNA sequence: TGTGCCAGCTCACCACCGGCCGGTACAGGGCAGTTCTTC. Translating gives CASSPPAGTGQFF.

In its sample, this clone was seen many times. The chain is built from TRBV7-9 and TRBJ2-1, with no clear D. Trimming stripped 5 bases from V and 2 bases from J, with 7 bases between. The CDR3 contains 13 residues. The V gene's germline CDR1 is SEHNR and CDR2 FQNEAQ (reference sequence). CDR3: CASSPPAYNEQFF. The CDR3 DNA follows: TGTGCCAGCAGCCCCCCGGCCTACAATGAGCAGTTCTTC.